The clone carrying this T cell receptor (beta chain) came up once. What it recognizes is unknown. The trim removed 5 bases at V and 8 bases at J, leaving 7 bases unmatched. Germline V gene lookup returns CDR1 LNHDA and CDR2 SQIVND (reference sequence). The length of the CDR3 is 14 residues. The table came from immunoSEQ multiplex PCR; TCRdb's copy has only in-frame clones and leaves some out. The sample lists approximately 90,000 clones, 80% to 95% occurring once. This sample is drawn from a study of graft-versus-host responses after intestinal transplantation. The clonotype comes from a human donor who received an intestinal transplant. Material: unstimulated CD8+ T cells sorted from spleen or lymph node cells, obtained before intestinal transplant. This chain uses TRBV19 with TRBJ2-2; 8 bases match TRBD1. The CDR3 reads CASSQGAFLGELFF. The CDR3 bases are TGTGCCAGTAGTCAGGGGGCCTTTTTGGGGGAGCTGTTTTTT.